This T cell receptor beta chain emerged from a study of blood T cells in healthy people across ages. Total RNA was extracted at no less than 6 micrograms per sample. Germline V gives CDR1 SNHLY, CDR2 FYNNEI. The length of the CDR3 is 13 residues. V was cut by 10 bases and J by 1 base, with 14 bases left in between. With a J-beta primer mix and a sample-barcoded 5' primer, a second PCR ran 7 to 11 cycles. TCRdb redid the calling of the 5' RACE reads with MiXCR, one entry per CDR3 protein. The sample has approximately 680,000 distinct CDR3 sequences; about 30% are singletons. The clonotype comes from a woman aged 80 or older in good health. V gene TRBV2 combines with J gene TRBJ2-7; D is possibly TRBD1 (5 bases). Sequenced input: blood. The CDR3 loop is CATTKTDSYEQYF. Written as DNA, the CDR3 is TGTGCCACTACCAAGACAGATTCCTACGAGCAGTACTTC.